At least ten counts were recorded for the clone carrying this T cell receptor (beta chain). What it binds is not known. The data stem from a study of T cells in Graves' hyperthyroidism and ophthalmopathy. Study-wide points: Researchers found most expanded thyroid clonotypes above 0.001 in blood as well. Ophthalmopathy onset followed model prediction by a median roughly 6 months.

Ophthalmopathy cases met thresholds of Clinical Activity Score at least 3, NOSPECS grade at least 4 and duration under 3 months. Isolation of PBMCs was performed on around 10 ml fresh peripheral blood. Amplified TCR beta CDR3 regions derived from RNA transcripts. The HTBI primer set drove a first-round RT-PCR of the TCR CDR3. TCRdb recomputed calls from the multiplex PCR reads with MiXCR, one row per CDR3 protein. The table lists about 640,000 distinct CDR3 sequences, around 20% of them singletons. Germline values: CDR1 MNHEY, CDR2 SMNVEV (reference sequence). Trimming left V 5 bases short and J 5 bases short, with 15 bases between. The CDR3 sequence is 14 residues long.

Sequencing was carried out using blood. This TCR came from a young man with Graves' ophthalmopathy. V usage is TRBV27 and J usage is TRBJ1-1, with TRBD1 as a possible D gene (5 bases). CDR3 amino acids: CASSPAGTVTEAFF. The CDR3 coding sequence is TGTGCCAGCAGTCCCGCAGGGACGGTAACTGAAGCTTTCTTT.